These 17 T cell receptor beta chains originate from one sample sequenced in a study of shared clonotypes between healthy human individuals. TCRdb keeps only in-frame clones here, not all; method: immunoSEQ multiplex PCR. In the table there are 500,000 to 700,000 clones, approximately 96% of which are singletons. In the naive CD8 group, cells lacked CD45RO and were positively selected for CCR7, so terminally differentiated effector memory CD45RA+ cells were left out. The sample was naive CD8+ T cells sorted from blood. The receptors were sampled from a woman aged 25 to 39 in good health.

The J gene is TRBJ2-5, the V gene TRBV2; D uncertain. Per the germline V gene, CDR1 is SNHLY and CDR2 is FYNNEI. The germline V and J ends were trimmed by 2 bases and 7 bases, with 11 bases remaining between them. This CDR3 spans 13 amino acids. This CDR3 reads CASSEPGGGTQYF. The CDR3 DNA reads TGTGCCAGCAGTGAACCGGGCGGCGGGACCCAGTACTTC.

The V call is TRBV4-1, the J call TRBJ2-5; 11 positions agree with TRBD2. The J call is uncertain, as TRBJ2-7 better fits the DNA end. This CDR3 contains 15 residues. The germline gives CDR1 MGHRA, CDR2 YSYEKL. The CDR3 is CASSLRLAGIYEQYF. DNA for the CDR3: TGCGCCAGCAGCTTGAGACTAGCGGGAATCTACGAGCAGTACTTC.

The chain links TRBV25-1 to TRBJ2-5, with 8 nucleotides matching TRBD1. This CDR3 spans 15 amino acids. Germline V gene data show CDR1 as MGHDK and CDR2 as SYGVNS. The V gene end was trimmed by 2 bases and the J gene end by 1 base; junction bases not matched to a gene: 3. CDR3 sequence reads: CASSEGQGAQETQYF. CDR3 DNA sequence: TGTGCCAGCAGTGAAGGACAGGGCGCCCAAGAGACCCAGTACTTC.

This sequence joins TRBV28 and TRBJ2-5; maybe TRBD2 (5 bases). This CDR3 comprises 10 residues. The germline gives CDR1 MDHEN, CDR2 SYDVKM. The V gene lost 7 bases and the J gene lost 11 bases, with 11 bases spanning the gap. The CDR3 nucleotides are TGTGCCAGCAAAGGAGGTGTGCAGTACTTC. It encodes CASKGGVQYF. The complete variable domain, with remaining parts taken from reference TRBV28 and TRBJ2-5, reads DVKVTQSSRYLVKRTGEKVFLECVQDMDHENMFWYRQDPGLGLRLIYFSYDVKMKEKGDIPEGYSVSREKKERFSLILESASTNQTSMYLCASKGGVQYFGPGTRLLVL.

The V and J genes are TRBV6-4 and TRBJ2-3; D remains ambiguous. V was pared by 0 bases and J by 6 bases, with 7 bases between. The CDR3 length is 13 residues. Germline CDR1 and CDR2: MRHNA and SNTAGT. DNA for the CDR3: TGTGCCAGCAGTGACTCGAGAGTGGATACGCAGTATTTT. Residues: CASSDSRVDTQYF.

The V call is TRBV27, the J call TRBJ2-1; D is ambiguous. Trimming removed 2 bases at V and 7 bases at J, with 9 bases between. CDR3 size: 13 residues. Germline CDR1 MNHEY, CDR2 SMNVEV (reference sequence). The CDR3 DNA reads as TGTGCCAGCAGTTTACTCACAGCTAATGAGCAGTTCTTC. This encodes CASSLLTANEQFF.

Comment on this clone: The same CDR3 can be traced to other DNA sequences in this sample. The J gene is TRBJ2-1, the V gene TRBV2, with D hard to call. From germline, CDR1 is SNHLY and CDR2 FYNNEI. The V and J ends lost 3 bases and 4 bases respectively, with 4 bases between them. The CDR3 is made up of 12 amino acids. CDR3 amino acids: CASSDGYNEQFF. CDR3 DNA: TGTGCCAGCAGTGATGGTTACAATGAGCAGTTCTTC.

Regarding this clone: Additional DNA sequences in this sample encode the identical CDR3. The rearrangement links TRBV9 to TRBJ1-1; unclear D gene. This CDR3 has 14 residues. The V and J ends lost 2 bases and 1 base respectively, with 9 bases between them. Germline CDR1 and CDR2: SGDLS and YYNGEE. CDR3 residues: CASSVSWGNTEAFF. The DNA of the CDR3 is TGTGCCAGCAGCGTCTCTTGGGGGAACACTGAAGCTTTCTTT.

In DNA form, the CDR3 reads TGTGCCAGCAGTTCGGACAGGAGCAATCAGCCCCAGCATTTT. This encodes CASSSDRSNQPQHF. This chain links TRBV28 with TRBJ1-5; 7 nucleotides line up with TRBD1. J was trimmed by 1 base and V by 4 bases; bases with no gene match: 1. The CDR3 is made up of 14 amino acids. Germline CDR1 is MDHEN and CDR2 is SYDVKM.

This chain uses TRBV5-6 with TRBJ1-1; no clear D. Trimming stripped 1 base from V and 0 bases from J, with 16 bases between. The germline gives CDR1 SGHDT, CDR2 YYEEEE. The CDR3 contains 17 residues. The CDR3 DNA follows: TGTGCCAGCAGCTTGTTTGGTCTAAAACTTGTGAACACTGAAGCTTTCTTT. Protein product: CASSLFGLKLVNTEAFF.

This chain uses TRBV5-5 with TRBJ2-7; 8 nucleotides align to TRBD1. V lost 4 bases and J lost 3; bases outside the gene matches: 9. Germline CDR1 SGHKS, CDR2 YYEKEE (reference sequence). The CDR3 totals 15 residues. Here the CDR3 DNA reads TGTGCCAGCAGCGGTACTGGACAGGGAGGCTACGAGCAGTACTTC. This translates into CASSGTGQGGYEQYF.

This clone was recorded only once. CDR3 sequence (DNA): TGTGCCAGCAGTTTATCATCCGGGACAGGGCGGGAGACCCAGTACTTC. Translating it yields CASSLSSGTGRETQYF. The chain carries TRBV27 and TRBJ2-5; 9 bases fit TRBD1. CDR1 and CDR2 from the germline V gene are MNHEY and SMNVEV (reference sequence). The CDR3 sequence is 16 residues long. Trimming cost V 0 bases and J 5 bases; bases outside gene matches: 7.

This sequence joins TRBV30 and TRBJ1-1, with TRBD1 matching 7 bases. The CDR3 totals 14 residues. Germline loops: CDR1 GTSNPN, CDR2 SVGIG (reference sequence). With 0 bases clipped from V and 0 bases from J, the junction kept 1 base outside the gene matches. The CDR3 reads CAWSVQGLNTEAFF. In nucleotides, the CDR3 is TGTGCCTGGAGTGTACAGGGGCTGAACACTGAAGCTTTCTTT.

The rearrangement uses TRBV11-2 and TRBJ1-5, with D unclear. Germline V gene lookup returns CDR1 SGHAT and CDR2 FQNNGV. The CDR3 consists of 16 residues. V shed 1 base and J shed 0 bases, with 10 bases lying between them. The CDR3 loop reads CASSLGTHLSNQPQHF. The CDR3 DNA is TGTGCCAGCAGCTTAGGGACCCACCTTAGCAATCAGCCCCAGCATTTT.

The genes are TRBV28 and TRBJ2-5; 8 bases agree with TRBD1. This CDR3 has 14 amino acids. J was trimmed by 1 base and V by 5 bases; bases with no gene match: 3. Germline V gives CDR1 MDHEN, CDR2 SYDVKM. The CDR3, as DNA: TGTGCCAGCAGTCTAGGACAGGGCCAAGAGACCCAGTACTTC. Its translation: CASSLGQGQETQYF.

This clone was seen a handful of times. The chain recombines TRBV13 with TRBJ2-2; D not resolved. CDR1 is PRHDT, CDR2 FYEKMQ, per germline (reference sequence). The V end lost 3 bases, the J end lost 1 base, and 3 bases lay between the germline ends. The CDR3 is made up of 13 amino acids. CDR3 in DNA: TGTGCCAGCAGCTTGGGGAACACCGGGGAGCTGTTTTTT. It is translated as CASSLGNTGELFF.

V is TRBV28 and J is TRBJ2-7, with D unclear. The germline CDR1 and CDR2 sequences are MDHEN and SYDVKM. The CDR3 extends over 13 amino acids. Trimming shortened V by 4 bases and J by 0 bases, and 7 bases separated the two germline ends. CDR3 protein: CASSSKTSYEQYF. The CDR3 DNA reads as TGTGCCAGCAGTTCCAAGACCTCCTACGAGCAGTACTTC.